This TCR beta chain was obtained from a study of cytomegalovirus exposure and HLA in healthy donors. Study-level results: Exclusion as indistinguishable affected some V segments, including TRBV6-2 and TRBV6-3. Likely technical artifact: a cluster of highly shared sequence variants.

Amplification used 60 Vbeta primers and 13 Jbeta primers. Generated by immunoSEQ multiplex PCR, the TCRdb table keeps only in-frame clones and is missing some. The profile covers approximately 100,000 clones, with 60% to 65% appearing a single time and roughly 2% taken by the ten largest. At sampling all donors were nominally healthy, likely with unrecorded immune exposures. Trimming shortened V by 8 bases and J by 0 bases, and 17 bases separated the two germline ends. The CDR3 length is 17 residues. CDR1 and CDR2 from the germline V gene are LNHDA and SQIVND (reference sequence). To note about this clone: Its cognate antigen is unknown.

The rearrangement links TRBV19 to TRBJ2-6; tentatively, D is TRBD1 (7 bases). The sequenced material came from PBMCs. The TCR comes from a human donor in good health. The CDR3 loop reads CASLGGTALSGANVLTF. CDR3 bases: TGTGCCAGTTTAGGAGGGACAGCCCTCTCTGGGGCCAACGTCCTGACTTTC.